This passage covers 26 T cell receptor beta chains from one sample sequenced in a study of post-analysis software for immune sequencing data. Study findings and constraints: With TRBV5-6, TRBV5-1 and TRBV20-1 included, about 5 TRBV segments were more frequent in patients than in controls.

Sequencing libraries made from TCR beta cDNA carried unique molecular identifiers. TCRdb independently ran MiXCR on the PCR reads; one entry per CDR3 protein. The sample lists roughly 400,000 distinct CDR3 sequences, approximately 37% occurring once. These TCRs' antigens remain unknown. The sequencing input was blood. The receptor set was obtained from a girl under 10 years old with multiple sclerosis.

The chain uses TRBV29-1 and TRBJ2-5; tentative D call: TRBD1 (6 bases). Trimming removed 5 bases at V and 11 bases at J, with 15 bases between. CDR1 is SQVTM and CDR2 is ANQGSEA in the germline V gene. The CDR3 has 11 residues. In DNA form, the CDR3 reads TGCAGCGTTCCACAGGGAAATCAGCAGTACTTC. Amino acid sequence: CSVPQGNQQYF.

This clonotype was counted between two and nine times. The chain recombines TRBV6-5 with TRBJ1-5, with unresolved D. Germline V gene data show CDR1 as MNHEY and CDR2 as SVGAGI. V was trimmed by 4 bases and J by 2 bases, leaving 6 bases between them. This CDR3 is built from 13 residues. CDR3 protein: CASSWAGNQPQHF. The CDR3 bases are TGTGCCAGCAGTTGGGCAGGCAATCAGCCCCAGCATTTT.

The table lists this clonotype with a few counts. At one end the junction does not follow the germline gene, possibly because of a read error. The V call is TRBV7-9, the J call TRBJ2-1; D uncertain. This CDR3 comprises 15 residues. Germline values: CDR1 SEHNR, CDR2 FQNEAQ (reference sequence). CDR3 loop: CASSLAVTLYNEQFF. CDR3 DNA sequence: TGTGCCAGCAGCTTAGCAGTCACACTATACAATGAACAGTTCTTC.

The chain has TRBV20-1 and TRBJ1-2; weak D call: TRBD1 (5 bases). The length of the CDR3 is 15 residues. The germline V and J ends were trimmed by 4 bases and 4 bases, with 19 bases remaining between them. The germline V gene has CDR1 DFQATT and CDR2 SNEGSKA (reference sequence). CDR3 protein: CSAKPGTVIGYGYTF. In nucleotides, the CDR3 is TGCAGTGCTAAGCCGGGGACGGTCATCGGCTATGGCTACACCTTC.

The chain employs TRBV11-2 and TRBJ2-1; 9 nucleotides line up with TRBD1. CDR3 length: 14 amino acids. V was clipped by 5 bases and J by 7 bases; unmatched bases: 6. Germline V lookup: CDR1 SGHAT, CDR2 FQNNGV. The CDR3 reads CASSTQGALNEQFF. The DNA for the CDR3 is TGTGCCAGCAGCACACAGGGGGCGCTTAATGAGCAGTTCTTC.

The gene calls are TRBV6-2 or TRBV6-3 and TRBJ2-7; TRBD1 matches 7 bases. Unmatched junction bases numbered 5, after V lost 10 bases and J lost 2 bases. CDR1 and CDR2 (germline): MNHEY, SVGEGT. The CDR3 loop spans 12 amino acids. The CDR3 protein is CATAGTAYEQYF. In nucleotides, the CDR3 is TGTGCCACCGCCGGGACAGCCTACGAGCAGTACTTC.

The chain joins TRBV4-1 to TRBJ1-5; 8 bases match TRBD1. V shed 0 bases and J 6 bases; nucleotides not matched to a gene: 4. The CDR3 consists of 15 residues. Germline values: CDR1 MGHRA, CDR2 YSYEKL. CDR3 DNA: TGCGCCAGCAGCCAAGATTCAGGGGGCGGTCAGCCCCAGCATTTT. Translated, it gives CASSQDSGGGQPQHF.

About this clonotype: At one end, the junction sequence differs from germline, possibly due to a read error. The chain recombines TRBV20-1 with TRBJ2-3; D is undetermined. From germline, CDR1 is DFQATT and CDR2 SNEGSKA (reference sequence). The CDR3 extends over 15 amino acids. The CDR3 sequence: CSAGDSAQNTDTQYF. The CDR3 region has the DNA TGCAGTGCTGGAGATTCGGCACAAAACACAGATACGCAGTATTTT.

This chain links TRBV4-3 with TRBJ2-7; tentatively, D is TRBD2 (6 bases). This CDR3 has 20 residues. The germline V gene has CDR1 LGHNA and CDR2 YSLEER. Deletions cut 1 base from V and 4 bases from J, with 29 bases between. Here the CDR3 reads CASSQGKARGTLPLFYEQYF. CDR3 in DNA: TGCGCCAGCAGCCAAGGGAAGGCCCGAGGGACTCTCCCCCTTTTTTACGAGCAGTACTTC.

This clonotype showed up just once. The V gene is TRBV29-1, the J gene TRBJ2-3; no clear D. V lost 5 bases to trimming and J lost 7 bases, with 16 bases between them. The CDR3 is 13 residues long. The germline CDR1 and CDR2 sequences are SQVTM and ANQGSEA. CDR3 residues: CSVRLQAANTQYF. CDR3 nucleotides: TGCAGCGTTCGACTTCAGGCCGCGAATACGCAGTATTTT.

This clonotype has a handful of counts. This rearrangement joins TRBV6-5 to TRBJ2-1; no reliable D call. Between the trimmed V and J ends, which lost 0 bases and 2 bases, there was a span of 14 bases. The germline V gene has CDR1 MNHEY and CDR2 SVGAGI. The CDR3 runs 17 residues. CDR3 in DNA: TGTGCCAGCAGTTACTCTCGGGCGGTGGGGACCTACAATGAGCAGTTCTTC. It codes for CASSYSRAVGTYNEQFF.

This chain connects TRBV10-3 to TRBJ1-1; 7 bases agree with TRBD1. V lost 8 bases, J lost 5 bases, and 8 bases stayed unmatched. Germline CDR1 is ENHRY and CDR2 is SYGVKD. The CDR3 totals 13 residues. CDR3 amino acids: CAIGQGDLTEAFF. The CDR3 DNA reads as TGTGCCATCGGTCAGGGGGATTTGACTGAAGCTTTCTTT.

The chain combines TRBV29-1 with TRBJ2-5; 8 bases line up with TRBD1. The last part of the DNA fits TRBJ2-7 better; the J call may be wrong. CDR1 is SQVTM and CDR2 is ANQGSEA in the germline V gene. This CDR3 region has 11 residues. The CDR3 here is CSVSDRAEQYF. CDR3 DNA sequence: TGCAGCGTTTCGGACAGGGCCGAGCAGTACTTC.

This clonotype was seen only a few times. The chain joins TRBV6-6 to TRBJ2-5; D gene unclear. The end of the DNA is better explained by TRBJ2-7, so the J call may be wrong. CDR3 size: 12 residues. Germline values: CDR1 MNHNY, CDR2 SVGAGI (reference sequence). CDR3 residues: CASSVIYYEQYF. The CDR3 DNA sequence: TGTGCCAGCAGTGTGATTTACTACGAGCAGTACTTC.

About this clonotype: The junction differs from germline at one of its ends, possibly a read error. V usage is TRBV29-1 and J usage is TRBJ2-5, with a tentative D call TRBD1 (5 bases). In germline, CDR1 is SQVTM, CDR2 ANQGSEA. The CDR3 has 13 amino acids. CDR3 bases: TGCAGCGTCGAAGGCAGGACACAAGAGACCCAGTACTTC. As protein: CSVEGRTQETQYF.

A few counts support this clonotype. The V gene is TRBV5-1, the J gene TRBJ2-1, with 8 bases aligning to TRBD2. The CDR3 runs to 20 residues. The V segment lost 0 bases and the J segment 2 bases; nucleotides outside the gene matches: 16. Germline V lookup: CDR1 SGHRS, CDR2 YFSETQ. The DNA of the CDR3 is TGCGCCAGCAGCTTGGAGGGTCTCACAGGCGGACTAGCTCCCTACAATGAGCAGTTCTTC. Translated: CASSLEGLTGGLAPYNEQFF. Based on the CDR3 plus reference TRBV5-1 and TRBJ2-1, the full variable domain is KAGVTQTPRYLIKTRGQQVTLSCSPISGHRSVSWYQQTPGQGLQFLFEYFSETQRNKGNFPGRFSGRQFSNSRSEMNVSTLELGDSALYLCASSLEGLTGGLAPYNEQFFGPGTRLTVL.

This clonotype was seen more than once but under ten times. The chain carries TRBV5-1 and TRBJ2-5; 7 positions agree with TRBD1. The length of the CDR3 is 15 residues. V was clipped by 8 bases and J by 2 bases; unmatched bases: 12. Germline loops: CDR1 SGHRS, CDR2 YFSETQ. The CDR3 protein is CASRTTGELQETQYF. The CDR3 DNA reads as TGCGCCAGTAGAACAACAGGGGAACTACAAGAGACCCAGTACTTC.

This clonotype was detected only a few times. The chain has TRBV7-2 and TRBJ1-1; D not certain. The CDR3 is made up of 14 amino acids. The germline V gene has CDR1 SGHTA and CDR2 FQGNSA. Trimming cost V 5 bases and J 3 bases, with 13 bases left between them. The DNA of the CDR3 is TGTGCCAGCAGCCCCACATTCCGGGACACTGAAGCTTTCTTT. Protein product: CASSPTFRDTEAFF.

V usage is TRBV5-1 and J usage is TRBJ1-5, with no clear D. The CDR3 consists of 13 residues. Per germline, CDR1 SGHRS and CDR2 YFSETQ. V lost 0 bases and J 1 base, leaving 2 bases between the germline ends. This CDR3 reads CASSLASNQPQHF. For the CDR3, the DNA is TGCGCCAGCAGCTTGGCGAGCAATCAGCCCCAGCATTTT. The full variable domain, completed using reference TRBV5-1 and TRBJ1-5, is KAGVTQTPRYLIKTRGQQVTLSCSPISGHRSVSWYQQTPGQGLQFLFEYFSETQRNKGNFPGRFSGRQFSNSRSEMNVSTLELGDSALYLCASSLASNQPQHFGDGTRLSIL.

CDR3 residues: CASSFAGTPSYEQYF. DNA of the CDR3: TGTGCCAGCAGTTTCGCGGGGACCCCTTCCTACGAGCAGTACTTC. This rearrangement joins TRBV6-6 to TRBJ2-7; D possibly corresponds to TRBD2 (6 bases). Trimming left V 4 bases short and J 1 base short, with 14 bases between. In germline, CDR1 is MNHNY, CDR2 SVGAGI (reference sequence). The CDR3 contains 15 residues.

This chain connects TRBV5-1 to TRBJ2-1; weak D call: TRBD2 (6 bases). There are 17 residues in the CDR3. CDR1 and CDR2 (germline): SGHRS, YFSETQ. V shed 3 bases and J shed 4 bases, with 20 bases lying between them. CDR3 coding DNA: TGCGCCAGCAGCTGGGGACTTCCTCGGGATGGTTACAATGAGCAGTTCTTC. Translation: CASSWGLPRDGYNEQFF. Supplemented by reference TRBV5-1 and TRBJ2-1, the full variable domain reads KAGVTQTPRYLIKTRGQQVTLSCSPISGHRSVSWYQQTPGQGLQFLFEYFSETQRNKGNFPGRFSGRQFSNSRSEMNVSTLELGDSALYLCASSWGLPRDGYNEQFFGPGTRLTVL.

This clonotype has just a few counts. This chain connects TRBV6-1 to TRBJ2-7; 7 bases are shared with TRBD1. The CDR3 contains 13 residues. After removal of 3 bases from V and 5 bases from J, the junction contained 4 bases not matched to a gene. Germline V gives CDR1 MNHNS, CDR2 SASEGT. CDR3 sequence: CASSDRDRNEQYF. The CDR3 DNA reads TGTGCCAGCAGTGACCGGGACAGAAACGAGCAGTACTTC.

This clonotype was observed a few times. The V gene is TRBV7-3, the J gene TRBJ2-1; 11 positions agree with TRBD2. The trim removed 5 bases at V and 0 bases at J, leaving 9 bases unmatched. The CDR3 covers 18 residues. Germline lookup yields CDR1 SGHTA and CDR2 FQGTGA. CDR3 coding DNA: TGTGCCAGCAGCCTAGCGGGAGGTCGACTGAGCTCCTACAATGAGCAGTTCTTC. Residues: CASSLAGGRLSSYNEQFF.

V gene TRBV28 combines with J gene TRBJ2-3; D uncertain. CDR1 is MDHEN and CDR2 is SYDVKM in the germline V gene. The CDR3 has 15 amino acids. Between the trimmed V and J ends, which lost 1 base and 1 base, there was a span of 9 bases. The CDR3: CASSLFGLGTDTQYF. The CDR3 region has the DNA TGTGCCAGCAGTTTATTTGGATTGGGCACAGATACGCAGTATTTT.

In regard to this clonotype: A much bigger clone sits one base away, suggesting this may be a read error. The chain links TRBV12-3 or TRBV12-4 to TRBJ1-6; D uncertain. The CDR3 covers 13 residues. Here the CDR3 DNA reads TGTGCCAGTACTCAGGTCGGGGATTCACCCCGCCACTTT. Protein: CASTQVGDSPRHF.

The sample holds a few counts of this clonotype. The genes are TRBV27 and TRBJ1-1; no clear D. V was cut by 6 bases and J by 0 bases, with 11 bases left in between. The CDR3 consists of 14 residues. Germline CDR1 and CDR2: MNHEY and SMNVEV (reference sequence). CDR3 in amino acids: CASSPVAVNTEAFF. The CDR3 DNA reads as TGTGCCAGCAGCCCCGTGGCAGTGAACACTGAAGCTTTCTTT.